What follows describes a single T cell receptor (beta chain). This CDR3 region has 14 residues. Per the germline V gene, CDR1 is SGHTA and CDR2 is FQGNSA. V dropped 5 bases and J dropped 7; count of bases not matched to a gene: 5. This sample was taken from a study of blood T cells in healthy people across ages. A sample-barcoded 5' primer and a J-beta primer mix were used in a second PCR of about 7 to 12 cycles. A single record per CDR3 protein comes from TCRdb applying MiXCR to the 5' RACE reads. This table holds 550,000 to 700,000 distinct CDR3 sequences, roughly 28% found once. Donors gave 8.5 to 10 milliliters of peripheral blood apiece.

The sequencing input was blood. This TCR was sampled from a woman between 65 and 79 years old in good health. The chain is built from TRBV7-2 and TRBJ2-4; TRBD1 matches at 10 bases. CDR3 DNA: TGTGCCAGCAGCCGAGGGACAGGGGTGAACATTCAGTACTTC. Protein: CASSRGTGVNIQYF.